Shown below are 5 T cell receptor beta chains from a single sample sequenced in a study of blood T cell repertoires in COVID-19. This table comes from immunoSEQ multiplex PCR, and its TCRdb copy is limited to in-frame clones, with some not included. This sample has approximately 100,000 clones, with roughly 92% found just once. Sequencing used peripheral blood. These receptors were obtained from a man aged 60-69 years with acute or convalescent COVID-19.

This sequence joins TRBV7-8 and TRBJ2-2; 10 bases fit TRBD2. CDR1 SGHVS and CDR2 FQNEAQ come from the germline V gene. J was trimmed by 0 bases and V by 5 bases; bases with no gene match: 3. The CDR3 runs to 16 residues. CDR3 DNA sequence: TGTGCCAGCAGCAGGACTAGCGGTACGAACACCGGGGAGCTGTTTTTT. Translating it yields CASSRTSGTNTGELFF.

This clone was seen only a few times. The chain joins TRBV6-1 to TRBJ2-7; D uncertain. Germline CDR1 reads MNHNS; CDR2 reads SASEGT. V lost 3 bases, J lost 3 bases, and 3 bases lay in between. CDR3 length equals 11 residues. The CDR3 loop reads CASSDIYEQYV. In DNA form, the CDR3 reads TGTGCCAGCAGTGATATCTACGAGCAGTACGTC.

V gene TRBV2 combines with J gene TRBJ2-2, with 10 positions matching TRBD1. The trim removed 6 bases at V and 7 bases at J, leaving 2 bases unmatched. Germline CDR1 reads SNHLY; CDR2 reads FYNNEI. The CDR3 has 13 residues. The CDR3 is CASSRDRGGELFF. The CDR3 bases are TGTGCCAGCAGCCGGGACAGGGGCGGGGAGCTGTTTTTT.

With regard to this clone: The germline gene is not matched at one end of the junction; a read error may be the cause. V gene TRBV6-2 or TRBV6-3 combines with J gene TRBJ2-7, with 8 positions matching TRBD2. The CDR3 length is 15 residues. Germline CDR1 is MNHEY and CDR2 is SVGEGT. The CDR3 bases are TGTGCCAGCAGTCCGACTAGCGTGCCAGGGGAGCGCTGGGACTTC. Protein sequence: CASSPTSVPGERWDF.

This chain uses TRBV9 with TRBJ1-2, with 7 positions matching TRBD1. Trimming removed 0 bases from V and 5 bases from J; junction bases left unmatched: 13. This CDR3 spans 17 amino acids. Germline CDR1 SGDLS, CDR2 YYNGEE. CDR3 amino acids: CASSVGPRVGGDYGYTF. Written as DNA, the CDR3 is TGTGCCAGCAGCGTAGGCCCACGAGTAGGGGGCGATTATGGCTACACCTTC. Full variable domain (outside the CDR3, taken from reference TRBV9 and TRBJ1-2): DSGVTQTPKHLITATGQRVTLRCSPRSGDLSVYWYQQSLDQGLQFLIQYYNGEERAKGNILERFSAQQFPDLHSELNLSSLELGDSALYFCASSVGPRVGGDYGYTFGSGTRLTVV.